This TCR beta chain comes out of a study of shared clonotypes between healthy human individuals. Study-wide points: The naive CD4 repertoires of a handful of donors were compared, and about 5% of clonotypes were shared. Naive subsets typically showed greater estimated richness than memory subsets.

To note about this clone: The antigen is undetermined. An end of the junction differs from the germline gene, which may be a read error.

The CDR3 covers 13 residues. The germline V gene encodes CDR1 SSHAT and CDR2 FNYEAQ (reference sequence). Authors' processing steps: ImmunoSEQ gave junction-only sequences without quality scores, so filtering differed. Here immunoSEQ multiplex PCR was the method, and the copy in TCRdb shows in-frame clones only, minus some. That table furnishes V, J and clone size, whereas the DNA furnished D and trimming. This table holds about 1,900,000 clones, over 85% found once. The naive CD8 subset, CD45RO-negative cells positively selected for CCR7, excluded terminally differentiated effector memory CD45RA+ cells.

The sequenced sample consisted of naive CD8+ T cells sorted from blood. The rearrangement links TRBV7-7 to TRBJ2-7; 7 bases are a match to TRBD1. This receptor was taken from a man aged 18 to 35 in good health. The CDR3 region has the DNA TGTGCTAGCAGCTTCAGACAGGGCTACGAGCAGTACTTC. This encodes CASSFRQGYEQYF.